The T cell receptor (beta chain) described here comes from a study of cytomegalovirus exposure and HLA in healthy donors. Whole-study findings and limits: TCR beta sequences reportedly predicted most subjects' HLA-A and HLA-B alleles accurately.

Worth noting for this clone: Its antigen is not known.

The V and J ends lost 1 base and 6 bases respectively, with 6 bases between them. The CDR3 runs 12 residues. Germline CDR1 SEHNR, CDR2 FQNEAQ (reference sequence). Both 60 Vbeta primers and 13 Jbeta primers went into the PCR. The table came from immunoSEQ multiplex PCR; TCRdb's copy has only in-frame clones and leaves some out. There are roughly 130,000 clones in the sample; just under 75% occur only once, and 6.5% to 8% lies in the top ten. The source is a man aged 40-50 years in good health and CMV-seropositive. The specimen sequenced was PBMCs. V and J are TRBV7-9 and TRBJ1-2; a possible D gene is TRBD1 (6 bases). The CDR3 DNA follows: TGTGCCAGCAGCTTAGGGGGGCATGGCTACACCTTC. As protein: CASSLGGHGYTF.